Detailed here is one TCR beta chain. This CDR3 has 21 amino acids. This sample is drawn from a study of blood T cell repertoires in COVID-19. Only in-frame clones appear in the TCRdb table, and some are missing; sequencing was by immunoSEQ multiplex PCR. The sample records under 300,000 clones, 85% to 90% being singletons. The receptor was derived from a woman in her thirties or forties who had recovered from COVID-19. The J gene is TRBJ1-1, the V gene TRBV1. TRBV1 is a pseudogene locus. Sequenced sample: peripheral blood. The chain's CDR3 is CTSSQPTPPDRCPRGDTEAFF. The CDR3 DNA follows: TGCACCAGCAGCCAACCAACCCCGCCAGACAGGTGTCCGCGGGGGGACACTGAAGCTTTCTTT.